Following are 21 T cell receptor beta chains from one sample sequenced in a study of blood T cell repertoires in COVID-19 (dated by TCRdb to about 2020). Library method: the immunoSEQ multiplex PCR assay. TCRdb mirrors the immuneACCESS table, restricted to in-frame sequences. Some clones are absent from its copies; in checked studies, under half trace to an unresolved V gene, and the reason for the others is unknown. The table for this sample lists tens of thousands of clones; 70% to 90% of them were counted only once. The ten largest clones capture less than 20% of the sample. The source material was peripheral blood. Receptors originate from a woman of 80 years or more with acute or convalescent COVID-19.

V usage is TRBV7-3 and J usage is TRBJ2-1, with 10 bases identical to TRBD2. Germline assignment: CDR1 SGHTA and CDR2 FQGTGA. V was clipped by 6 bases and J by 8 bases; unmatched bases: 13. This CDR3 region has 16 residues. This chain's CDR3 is CASSPERGGPGHEQFF. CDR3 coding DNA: TGTGCCAGCAGTCCAGAGCGGGGGGGCCCCGGCCATGAGCAGTTCTTC. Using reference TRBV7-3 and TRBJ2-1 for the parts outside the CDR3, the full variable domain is GAGVSQTPSNKVTEKGKYVELRCDPISGHTALYWYRQSLGQGPEFLIYFQGTGAADDSGLPNDRFFAVRPEGSVSTLKIQRTERGDSAVYLCASSPERGGPGHEQFFGPGTRLTVL.

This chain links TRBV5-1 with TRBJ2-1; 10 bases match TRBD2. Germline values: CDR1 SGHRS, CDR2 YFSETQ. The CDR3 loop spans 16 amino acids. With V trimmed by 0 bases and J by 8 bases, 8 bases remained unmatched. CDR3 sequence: CASSLDGSGGADEQFF. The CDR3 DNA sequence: TGCGCCAGCAGCTTGGATGGGAGCGGGGGGGCGGATGAGCAGTTCTTC.

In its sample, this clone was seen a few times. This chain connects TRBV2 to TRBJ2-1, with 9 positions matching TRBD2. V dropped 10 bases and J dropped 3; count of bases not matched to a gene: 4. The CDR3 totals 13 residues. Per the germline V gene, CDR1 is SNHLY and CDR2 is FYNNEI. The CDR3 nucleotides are TGTGCCATCTTTAGCGGGGGCTACAATGAGCAGTTCTTC. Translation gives CAIFSGGYNEQFF.

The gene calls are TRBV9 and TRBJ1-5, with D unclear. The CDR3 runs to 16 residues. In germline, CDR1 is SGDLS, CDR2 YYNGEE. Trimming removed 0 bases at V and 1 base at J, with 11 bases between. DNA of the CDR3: TGTGCCAGCAGCGTAGGTGCCACTAGAAGCAATCAGCCCCAGCATTTT. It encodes CASSVGATRSNQPQHF. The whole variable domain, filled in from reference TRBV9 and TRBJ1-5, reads DSGVTQTPKHLITATGQRVTLRCSPRSGDLSVYWYQQSLDQGLQFLIQYYNGEERAKGNILERFSAQQFPDLHSELNLSSLELGDSALYFCASSVGATRSNQPQHFGDGTRLSIL.

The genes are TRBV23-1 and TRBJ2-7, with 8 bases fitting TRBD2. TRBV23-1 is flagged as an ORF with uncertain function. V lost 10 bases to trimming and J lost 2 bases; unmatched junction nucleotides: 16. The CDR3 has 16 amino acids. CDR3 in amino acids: CANKREARGGPYEQYF. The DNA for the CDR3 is TGCGCCAACAAAAGGGAGGCTCGGGGGGGCCCCTACGAGCAGTACTTC.

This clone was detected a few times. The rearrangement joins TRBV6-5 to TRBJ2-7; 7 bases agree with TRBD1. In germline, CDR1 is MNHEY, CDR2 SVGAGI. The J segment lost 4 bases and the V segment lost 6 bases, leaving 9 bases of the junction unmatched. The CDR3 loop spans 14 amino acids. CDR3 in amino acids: CASRVLRGPYEQYF. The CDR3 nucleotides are TGTGCCAGCAGAGTACTAAGGGGGCCTTACGAGCAGTACTTC.

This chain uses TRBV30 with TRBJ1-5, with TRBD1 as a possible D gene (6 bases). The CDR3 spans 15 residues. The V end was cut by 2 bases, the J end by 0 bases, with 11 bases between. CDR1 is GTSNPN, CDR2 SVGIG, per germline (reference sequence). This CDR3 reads CAWSFHRDSNQPQHF. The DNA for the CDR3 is TGTGCCTGGAGTTTCCACAGGGATAGCAATCAGCCCCAGCATTTT. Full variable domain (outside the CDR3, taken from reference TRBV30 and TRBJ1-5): SQTIHQWPATLVQPVGSPLSLECTVEGTSNPNLYWYRQAAGRGLQLLFYSVGIGQISSEVPQNLSASRPQDRQFILSSKKLLLSDSGFYLCAWSFHRDSNQPQHFGDGTRLSIL.

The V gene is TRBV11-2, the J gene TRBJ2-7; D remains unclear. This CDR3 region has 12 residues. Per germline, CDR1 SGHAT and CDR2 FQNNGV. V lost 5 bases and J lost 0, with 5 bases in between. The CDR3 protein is CASSPTSYEQYF. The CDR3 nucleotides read TGTGCCAGCAGCCCTACCTCCTACGAGCAGTACTTC.

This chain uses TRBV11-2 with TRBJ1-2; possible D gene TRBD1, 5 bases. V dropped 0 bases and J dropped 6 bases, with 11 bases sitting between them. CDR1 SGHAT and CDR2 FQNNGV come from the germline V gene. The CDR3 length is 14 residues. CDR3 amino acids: CASSLDGTFHGYTF. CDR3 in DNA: TGTGCCAGCAGCTTAGATGGGACTTTTCATGGCTACACCTTC.

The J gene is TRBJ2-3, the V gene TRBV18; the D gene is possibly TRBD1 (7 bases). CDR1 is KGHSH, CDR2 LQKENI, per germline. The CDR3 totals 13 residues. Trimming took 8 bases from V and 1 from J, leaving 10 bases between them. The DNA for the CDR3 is TGTGCCAGCCTCAGGGGGGGCACAGATACGCAGTATTTT. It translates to CASLRGGTDTQYF.

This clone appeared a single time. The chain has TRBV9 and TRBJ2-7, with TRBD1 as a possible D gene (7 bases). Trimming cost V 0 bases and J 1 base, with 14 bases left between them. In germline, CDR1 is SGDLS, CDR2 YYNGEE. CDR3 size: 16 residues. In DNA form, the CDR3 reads TGTGCCAGCAGCGTAGCGGCAGGGGGGTCTTCCTACGAGCAGTACTTC. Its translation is CASSVAAGGSSYEQYF.

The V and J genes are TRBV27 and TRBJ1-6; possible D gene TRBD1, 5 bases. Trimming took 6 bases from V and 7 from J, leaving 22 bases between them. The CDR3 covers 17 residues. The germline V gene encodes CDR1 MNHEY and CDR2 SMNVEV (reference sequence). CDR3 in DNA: TGTGCCAGCAGCCTATGGCCTACGGGCAGGGAAAATTCACCCCTCCACTTT. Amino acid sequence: CASSLWPTGRENSPLHF.

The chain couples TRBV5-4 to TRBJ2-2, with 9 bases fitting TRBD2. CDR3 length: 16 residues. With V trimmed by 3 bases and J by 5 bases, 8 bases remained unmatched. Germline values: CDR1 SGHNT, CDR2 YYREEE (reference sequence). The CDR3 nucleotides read TGTGCCAGCAGCTCCCCTTGGAGCGGGGGGACCGGGGAGCTGTTTTTT. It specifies CASSSPWSGGTGELFF.

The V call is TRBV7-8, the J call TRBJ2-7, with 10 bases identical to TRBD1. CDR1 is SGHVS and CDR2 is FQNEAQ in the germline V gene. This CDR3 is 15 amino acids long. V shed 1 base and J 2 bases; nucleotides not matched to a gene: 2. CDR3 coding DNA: TGTGCCAGCAGCTTAGGTGGACAGGGGGCCTACGAGCAGTACTTC. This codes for CASSLGGQGAYEQYF.

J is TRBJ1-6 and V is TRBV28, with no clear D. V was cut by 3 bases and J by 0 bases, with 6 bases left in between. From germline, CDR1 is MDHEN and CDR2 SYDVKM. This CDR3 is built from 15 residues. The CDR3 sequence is CASSLGSSYNSPLHF. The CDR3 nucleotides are TGTGCCAGCAGTTTGGGGAGCTCCTATAATTCACCCCTCCACTTT.

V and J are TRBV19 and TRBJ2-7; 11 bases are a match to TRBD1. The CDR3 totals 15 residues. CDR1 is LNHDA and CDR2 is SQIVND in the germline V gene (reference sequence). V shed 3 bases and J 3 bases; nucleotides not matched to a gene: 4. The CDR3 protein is CASSIRTGGVYEQYF. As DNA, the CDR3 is TGTGCCAGTAGTATTAGGACAGGGGGCGTCTACGAGCAGTACTTC.

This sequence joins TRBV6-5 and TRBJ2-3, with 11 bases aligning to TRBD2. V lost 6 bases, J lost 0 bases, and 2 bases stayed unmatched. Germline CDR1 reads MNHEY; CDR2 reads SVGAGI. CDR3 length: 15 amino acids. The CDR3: CASRTSGGSTDTQYF. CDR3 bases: TGTGCCAGCAGAACTAGCGGGGGTAGCACAGATACGCAGTATTTT.

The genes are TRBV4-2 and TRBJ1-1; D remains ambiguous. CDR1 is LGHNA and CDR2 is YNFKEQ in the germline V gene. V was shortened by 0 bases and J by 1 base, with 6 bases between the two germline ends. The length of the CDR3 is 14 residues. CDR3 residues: CASSQEGRNTEAFF. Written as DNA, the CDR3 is TGTGCCAGCAGCCAAGAGGGGAGGAACACTGAAGCTTTCTTT.

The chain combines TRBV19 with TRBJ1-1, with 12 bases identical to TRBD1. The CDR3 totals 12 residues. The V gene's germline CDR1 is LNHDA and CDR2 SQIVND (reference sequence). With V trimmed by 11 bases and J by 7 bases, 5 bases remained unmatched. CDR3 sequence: CAVGTGGFEAFF. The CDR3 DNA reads TGTGCCGTGGGGACAGGGGGCTTTGAAGCTTTCTTT.

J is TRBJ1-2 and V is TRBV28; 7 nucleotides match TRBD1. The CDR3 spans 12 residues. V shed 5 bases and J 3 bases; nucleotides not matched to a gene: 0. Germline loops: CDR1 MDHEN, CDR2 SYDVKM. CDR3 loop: CASSGTDYGYTF. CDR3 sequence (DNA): TGTGCCAGCAGTGGGACAGACTATGGCTACACCTTC.

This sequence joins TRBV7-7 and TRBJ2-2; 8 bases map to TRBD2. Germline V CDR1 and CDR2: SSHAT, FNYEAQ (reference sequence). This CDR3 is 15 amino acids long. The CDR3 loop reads CAPLAAGGFTGELFF. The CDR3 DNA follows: TGTGCTCCTCTCGCGGCGGGGGGATTCACCGGGGAGCTGTTTTTT.